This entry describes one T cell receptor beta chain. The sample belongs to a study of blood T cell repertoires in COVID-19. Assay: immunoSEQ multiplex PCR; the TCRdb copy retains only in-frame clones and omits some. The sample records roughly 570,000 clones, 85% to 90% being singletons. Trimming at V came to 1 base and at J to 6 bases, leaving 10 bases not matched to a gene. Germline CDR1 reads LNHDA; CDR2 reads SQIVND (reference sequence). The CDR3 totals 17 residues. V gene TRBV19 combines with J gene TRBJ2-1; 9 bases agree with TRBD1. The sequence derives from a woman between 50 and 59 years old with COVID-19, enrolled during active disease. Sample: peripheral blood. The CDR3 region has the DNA TGTGCCAGTAGTATAGTGCGGTTCCGGGACAGGGTCAATGAGCAGTTCTTC. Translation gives CASSIVRFRDRVNEQFF.